This TCR beta chain was identified during a study of early T cells in non-severe SARS-CoV-2 infection. Turning to the study itself: Alpha and beta chains were unpaired, from unsorted whole-blood bulk RNA.

Unique molecular identifiers were added to individual cDNA molecules. Using its own MiXCR run on the 5' RACE reads, TCRdb lists one record per CDR3 protein. The sample lists 50,000 to 60,000 distinct CDR3 sequences; 9.5% to 15% were seen once. For this clonotype: What it recognizes is unknown. A much larger clone lies a single base off, so this may be a read error.

Study outcomes and limitations: There was a bias toward anti-spike CD8 responses in VDJdb matching, which missed private and CD4 specificities.

The ends were cut back, 2 bases at V and 6 bases at J, with 13 bases in the middle. CDR3 length: 14 residues. Germline loops: CDR1 SGHTA, CDR2 FQGNSA. This receptor was taken from an adult who was a healthcare worker with PCR-confirmed SARS-CoV-2 infection or an uninfected control (not recorded which). The specimen was whole blood. V is TRBV7-2 and J is TRBJ2-5; possible D gene TRBD2, 6 bases. CDR3 amino acids: CASSLLLGGQTQYF. Here the CDR3 DNA reads TGTGCCAGCAGCTTATTGCTGGGGGGACAGACCCAGTACTTC.